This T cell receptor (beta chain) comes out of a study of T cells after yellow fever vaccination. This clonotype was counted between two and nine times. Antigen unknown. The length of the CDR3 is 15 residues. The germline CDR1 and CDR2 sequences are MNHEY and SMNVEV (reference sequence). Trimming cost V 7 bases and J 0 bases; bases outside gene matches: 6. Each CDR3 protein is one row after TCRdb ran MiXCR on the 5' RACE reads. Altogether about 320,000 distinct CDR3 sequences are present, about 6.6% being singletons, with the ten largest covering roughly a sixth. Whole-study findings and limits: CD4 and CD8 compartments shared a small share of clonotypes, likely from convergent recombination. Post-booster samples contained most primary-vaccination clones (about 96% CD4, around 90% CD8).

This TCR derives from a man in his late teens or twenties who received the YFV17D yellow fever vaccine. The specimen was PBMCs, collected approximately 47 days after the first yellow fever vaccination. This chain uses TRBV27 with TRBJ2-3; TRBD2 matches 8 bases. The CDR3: CASKLAGGSTDTQYF. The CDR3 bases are TGTGCCAGCAAACTGGCGGGGGGAAGCACAGATACGCAGTATTTT.